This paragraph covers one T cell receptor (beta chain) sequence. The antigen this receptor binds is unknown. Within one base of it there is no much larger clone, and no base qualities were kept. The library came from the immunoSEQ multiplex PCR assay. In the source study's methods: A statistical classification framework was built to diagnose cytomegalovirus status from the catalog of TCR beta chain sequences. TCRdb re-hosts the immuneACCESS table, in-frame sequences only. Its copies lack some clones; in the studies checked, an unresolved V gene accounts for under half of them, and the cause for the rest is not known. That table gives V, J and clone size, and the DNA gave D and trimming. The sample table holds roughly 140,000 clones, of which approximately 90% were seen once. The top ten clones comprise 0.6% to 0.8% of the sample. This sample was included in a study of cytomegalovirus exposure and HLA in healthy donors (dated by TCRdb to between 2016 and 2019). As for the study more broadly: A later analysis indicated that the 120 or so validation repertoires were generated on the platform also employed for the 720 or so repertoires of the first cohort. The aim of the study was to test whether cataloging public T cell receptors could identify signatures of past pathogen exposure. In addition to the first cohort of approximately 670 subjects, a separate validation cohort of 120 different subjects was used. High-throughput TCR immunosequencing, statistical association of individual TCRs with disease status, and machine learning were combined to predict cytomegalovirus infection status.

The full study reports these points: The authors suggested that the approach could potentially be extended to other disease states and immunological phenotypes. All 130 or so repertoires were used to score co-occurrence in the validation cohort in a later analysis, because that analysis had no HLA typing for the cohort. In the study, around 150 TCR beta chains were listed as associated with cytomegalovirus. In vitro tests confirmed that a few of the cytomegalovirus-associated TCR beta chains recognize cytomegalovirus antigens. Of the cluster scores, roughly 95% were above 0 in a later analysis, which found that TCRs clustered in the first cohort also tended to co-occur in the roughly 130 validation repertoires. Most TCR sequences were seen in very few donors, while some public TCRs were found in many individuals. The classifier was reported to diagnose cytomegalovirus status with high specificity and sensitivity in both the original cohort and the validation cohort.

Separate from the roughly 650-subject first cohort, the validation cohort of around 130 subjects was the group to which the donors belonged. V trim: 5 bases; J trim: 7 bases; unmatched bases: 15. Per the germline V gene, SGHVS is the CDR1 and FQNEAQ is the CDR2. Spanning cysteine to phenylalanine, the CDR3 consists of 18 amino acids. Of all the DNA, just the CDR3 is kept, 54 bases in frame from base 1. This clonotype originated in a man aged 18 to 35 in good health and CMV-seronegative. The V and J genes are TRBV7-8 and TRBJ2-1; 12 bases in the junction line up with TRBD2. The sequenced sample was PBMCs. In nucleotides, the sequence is TGTGCCAGCAGCCCAAGCAGGGCTAGCGGGAGGGCCGTGAATGAGCAGTTCTTC. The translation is CASSPSRASGRAVNEQFF.